This T cell receptor beta chain originates from a study of blood T cells in healthy people across ages. The V gene's germline CDR1 is LGHNA and CDR2 YNFKEQ. The CDR3 is made up of 17 amino acids. V lost 1 base, J lost 3 bases, and 5 bases stayed unmatched. The authors ran a second PCR of roughly 6 to 11 cycles using a sample-barcoded 5' primer and a J-beta primer mix. TCRdb reprocessed the 5' RACE reads with MiXCR, giving one entry per CDR3 protein. The sample shows more than 600,000 distinct CDR3 sequences, around 25% of them seen only once. This sample was shared with a second study, whose subject was T cells of mothers and their children. That source reports: Among related mother-child pairs, overlap was slightly higher than in unrelated pairs, though not significantly.

The chain links TRBV4-2 to TRBJ2-3; 12 bases are shared with TRBD2. The specimen sequenced was blood. This clonotype was sampled from a boy younger than 18 in good health. CDR3 DNA sequence: TGTGCCAGCAGCCAAGTACTAGCGGGGGGTTTGACAGATACGCAGTATTTT. Translated: CASSQVLAGGLTDTQYF.